A single sample gave rise to the 8 T cell receptor beta chains below, sequenced in a study of shared clonotypes between healthy human individuals. CD8 cells regarded as naive lacked CD45RO, were positively chosen for CCR7, and omitted terminally differentiated effector memory CD45RA+ cells. Sequencing used immunoSEQ multiplex PCR; TCRdb keeps in-frame clones, though not all of them. Seen here are some 2.1 million clones, around 95% observed once, and the top ten hold about 1.7%. Specimen: naive CD8+ T cells from PBMCs. All receptors derive from a man aged 18 to 30 in good health. Some clones in this sample may be carry-over from other donors' samples.

A remark on this clone: Other nucleotide sequences in the sample specify the same CDR3. The CDR3 reads CASSPGGTGEQYF. The CDR3 DNA follows: TGTGCCAGCAGCCCCGGAGGTACGGGCGAGCAGTACTTC. The chain joins TRBV11-2 to TRBJ2-7, with a possible D match to TRBD2 (5 bases). CDR3 length: 13 residues. V was clipped by 5 bases and J by 6 bases, with 14 bases between them. Germline CDR1 reads SGHAT; CDR2 reads FQNNGV.

V is TRBV15 and J is TRBJ2-4; 11 nucleotides line up with TRBD1. This CDR3 is 21 amino acids long. The ends lost 2 bases at V and 3 bases at J; junction bases unmatched: 18. Germline CDR1 reads LNHNV; CDR2 reads YYDKDF (reference sequence). The CDR3 DNA follows: TGTGCCACCAGCAGAACTCCTGTTGGACAGGGGGCCCGGTATGGCAAAAACATTCAGTACTTC. Translating gives CATSRTPVGQGARYGKNIQYF.

The gene calls are TRBV11-2 and TRBJ1-4; 9 bases are shared with TRBD1. The CDR3 has 15 amino acids. The J segment lost 10 bases and the V segment lost 8 bases, leaving 14 bases of the junction unmatched. Germline CDR1 reads SGHAT; CDR2 reads FQNNGV. The CDR3: CASGPRTGVVGKLFF. The CDR3 DNA is TGTGCCAGCGGCCCGCGGACAGGGGTAGTGGGAAAACTGTTTTTT.

The chain uses TRBV7-6 and TRBJ2-3, with a weak D call TRBD1 (6 bases). Looked up from germline, CDR1 is SGHVS and CDR2 is FNYEAQ. The CDR3 sequence is 15 residues long. V shed 4 bases and J shed 2 bases, with 13 bases lying between them. The CDR3 loop reads CASSYRDNPTDTQYF. DNA of the CDR3: TGTGCCAGCAGCTACCGGGACAATCCCACAGATACGCAGTATTTT.

The rearrangement joins TRBV7-6 to TRBJ2-1; 11 nucleotides line up with TRBD2. This CDR3 comprises 17 residues. In germline, CDR1 is SGHVS, CDR2 FNYEAQ. J gave up 5 bases and V 6 bases, and 12 bases lay outside the gene matches. The DNA of the CDR3 is TGTGCCAGCAGTGGGCTAGCGGGAGGCGGGTGGGACAATGAGCAGTTCTTC. Its translation: CASSGLAGGGWDNEQFF. Drawing the rest from reference TRBV7-6 and TRBJ2-1, the complete variable domain is GAGVSQSPRYKVTKRGQDVALRCDPISGHVSLYWYRQALGQGPEFLTYFNYEAQQDKSGLPNDRFSAERPEGSISTLTIQRTEQRDSAMYRCASSGLAGGGWDNEQFFGPGTRLTVL.

On this clone: Within the sample, other DNA sequences also encode this same CDR3. V is TRBV14 and J is TRBJ2-7; D call uncertain. The V gene's germline CDR1 is SGHDN and CDR2 FVKESK. Deletions cut 2 bases from V and 2 bases from J, with 4 bases between. This CDR3 contains 12 residues. The CDR3 loop reads CASSQSPYEQYF. The CDR3, as DNA: TGTGCCAGCAGCCAATCTCCCTACGAGCAGTACTTC. Full variable domain (missing parts from reference TRBV14 and TRBJ2-7): EAGVTQFPSHSVIEKGQTVTLRCDPISGHDNLYWYRRVMGKEIKFLLHFVKESKQDESGMPNNRFLAERTGGTYSTLKVQPAELEDSGVYFCASSQSPYEQYFGPGTRLTVT.

The V call is TRBV2, the J call TRBJ1-4; D gene ambiguous. Between the trimmed V and J ends, which lost 3 bases and 0 bases, there was a span of 14 bases. This CDR3 has 17 residues. Germline V CDR1 and CDR2: SNHLY, FYNNEI. The CDR3 reads CASSEVGSPSTNEKLFF. CDR3 bases: TGTGCCAGCAGTGAGGTGGGGTCCCCTTCAACTAATGAAAAACTGTTTTTT. The variable domain in full, completed from reference TRBV2 and TRBJ1-4, reads EPEVTQTPSHQVTQMGQEVILRCVPISNHLYFYWYRQILGQKVEFLVSFYNNEISEKSEIFDDQFSVERPDGSNFTLKIRSTKLEDSAMYFCASSEVGSPSTNEKLFFGSGTQLSVL.

This rearrangement joins TRBV19 to TRBJ1-5; tentative D call: TRBD1 (5 bases). V lost 10 bases, J lost 1 base, and 17 bases lay in between. The CDR3 has 15 residues. Germline V gene data show CDR1 as LNHDA and CDR2 as SQIVND (reference sequence). CDR3 DNA sequence: TGTGCCACCCAGGGAGTGGGCTTCAGCAATCAGCCCCAGCATTTT. Its translation: CATQGVGFSNQPQHF.